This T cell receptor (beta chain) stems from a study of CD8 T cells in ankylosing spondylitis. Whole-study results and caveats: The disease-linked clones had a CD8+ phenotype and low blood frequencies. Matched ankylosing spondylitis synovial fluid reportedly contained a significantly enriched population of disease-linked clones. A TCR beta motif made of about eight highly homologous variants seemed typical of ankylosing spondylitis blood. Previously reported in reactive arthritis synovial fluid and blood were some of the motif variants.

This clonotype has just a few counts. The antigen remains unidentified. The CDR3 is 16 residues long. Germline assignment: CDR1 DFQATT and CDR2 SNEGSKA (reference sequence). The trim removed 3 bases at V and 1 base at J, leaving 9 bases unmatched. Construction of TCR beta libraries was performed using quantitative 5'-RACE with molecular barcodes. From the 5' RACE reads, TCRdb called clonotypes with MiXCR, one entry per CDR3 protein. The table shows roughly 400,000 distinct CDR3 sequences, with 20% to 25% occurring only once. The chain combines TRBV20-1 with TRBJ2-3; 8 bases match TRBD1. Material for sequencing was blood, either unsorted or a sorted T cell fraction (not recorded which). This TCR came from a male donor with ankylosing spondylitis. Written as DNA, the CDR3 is TGCAGTGCTAGTGTTACTACAGGGGGACGCACAGATACGCAGTATTTT. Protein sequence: CSASVTTGGRTDTQYF.